The 2 T cell receptor beta chains below come from one sample, sequenced in a study of shared clonotypes between healthy human individuals. The table came from immunoSEQ multiplex PCR; TCRdb's copy has only in-frame clones and leaves some out. This table holds about 1 million clones, 65% to 75% found once. The sample taken for sequencing was memory CD4+ T cells sorted from blood. The subset was: CD45RA-negative fraction. The receptors were sampled from a man younger than 35 in good health.

The J gene is TRBJ1-5, the V gene TRBV19, with 7 bases aligning to TRBD1. CDR3 size: 17 residues. Germline CDR1 reads LNHDA; CDR2 reads SQIVND (reference sequence). Unmatched junction bases numbered 8, after V lost 2 bases and J lost 1 base. The CDR3 region is CASSIPPGQRSNQPQHF. As DNA, the CDR3 is TGTGCCAGTAGTATACCTCCGGGACAGAGGAGCAATCAGCCCCAGCATTTT.

The genes are TRBV2 and TRBJ2-2; TRBD1 aligns across 7 bases. With 4 bases clipped from V and 1 base from J, the junction kept 0 bases outside the gene matches. CDR1 is SNHLY and CDR2 is FYNNEI in the germline V gene. The CDR3 loop spans 14 amino acids. The CDR3 spells CASSGDRNTGELFF. The CDR3 region has the DNA TGTGCCAGCAGTGGGGACAGGAACACCGGGGAGCTGTTTTTT.